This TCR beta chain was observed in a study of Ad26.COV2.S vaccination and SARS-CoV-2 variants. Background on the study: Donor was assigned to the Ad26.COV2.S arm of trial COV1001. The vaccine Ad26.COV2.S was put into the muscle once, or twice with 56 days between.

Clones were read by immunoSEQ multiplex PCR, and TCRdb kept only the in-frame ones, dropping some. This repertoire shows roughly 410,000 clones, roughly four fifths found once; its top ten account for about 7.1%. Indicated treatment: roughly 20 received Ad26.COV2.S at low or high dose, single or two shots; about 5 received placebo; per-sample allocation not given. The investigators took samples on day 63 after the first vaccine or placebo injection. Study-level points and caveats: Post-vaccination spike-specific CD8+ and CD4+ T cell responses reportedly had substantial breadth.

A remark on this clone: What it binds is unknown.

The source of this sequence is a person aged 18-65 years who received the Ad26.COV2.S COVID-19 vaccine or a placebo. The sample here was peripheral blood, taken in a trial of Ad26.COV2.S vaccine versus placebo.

The CDR3 nucleotides are TGCGCCAGCAGCTTGAGGGCGGGAGCTAACTACGAGCAGTACTTC. Translated: CASSLRAGANYEQYF. The chain links TRBV5-1 to TRBJ2-7; TRBD2 matches at 7 bases. J gave up 3 bases and V 1 base, and 7 bases lay outside the gene matches. The germline gives CDR1 SGHRS, CDR2 YFSETQ. The CDR3 loop spans 15 amino acids. Variable domain in full (rest from reference TRBV5-1 and TRBJ2-7): KAGVTQTPRYLIKTRGQQVTLSCSPISGHRSVSWYQQTPGQGLQFLFEYFSETQRNKGNFPGRFSGRQFSNSRSEMNVSTLELGDSALYLCASSLRAGANYEQYFGPGTRLTVT.